A selection of T cell receptor beta chains follows, all from one sample in a study of early T cells in non-severe SARS-CoV-2 infection. Each CDR3 protein gets one entry after TCRdb re-called the 5' RACE reads with MiXCR. The sample yields tens of thousands of distinct CDR3 sequences, approximately 4.8% seen once. Sequencing was performed on whole blood. The receptors come from an adult who was a healthcare worker with PCR-confirmed SARS-CoV-2 infection or an uninfected control (not recorded which). CDR3s include the opening cysteine and the closing phenylalanine or tryptophan. A D gene is named only where the DNA matches it firmly. The size entry is marked missing in some rows and otherwise reads once, few, many or a size class.

TRBJ2-7 | few | . | TRBV20-1 | TGCAGCCCCGGACAGACCTACGAGCAGTACTTC | CSPGQTYEQYF
TRBJ1-5 | many | . | TRBV7-8 | TGTGCCAGCAGCTTAGGCTGGGGACAATTGAGTCAGCCCCAGCATTTT | CASSLGWGQLSQPQHF
TRBJ2-1 | many | TRBD2 | TRBV19 | TGTGCCAGTAGTGTGGGACTAGCGGGAGGTTTCAATGAGCAGTTCTTC | CASSVGLAGGFNEQFF
TRBJ1-2 | few | . | TRBV3-1 | TGTGCCAGCAGCCATTCCAGCTATGGCTACACCTTC | CASSHSSYGYTF
TRBJ2-6 | few | TRBD1 | TRBV7-8 | TGTGCCAGCAGCTTGCACAGGGGTACTGGGGCCAACGTCCTGACTTTC | CASSLHRGTGANVLTF
TRBJ1-5 | many | . | TRBV10-3 | TGTGCCATCAGTGAAGCGGGGAATCAGCCCCAGCATTTT | CAISEAGNQPQHF
TRBJ2-5 | many | TRBD1 | TRBV20-1 | TGCAGTGCGGAACAGGGGGCGAAGACCCAGTACTTC | CSAEQGAKTQYF
TRBJ2-6 | many | TRBD2 | TRBV5-4 | TGTGCCAGCAGCCCGGGACTAGCGGGAGGTTTGGGGGCCAACGTCCTGACTTTC | CASSPGLAGGLGANVLTF
TRBJ1-6 | many | TRBD1 | TRBV10-3 | TGTGCCACTACGACAGGGGAGGGTTCACCCCTCCACTTT | CATTTGEGSPLHF
TRBJ2-7 | . | . | TRBV5-1 | TGCGCCAGCAGCTTGGTCGGGGGCGCCTCCTACGAGCAGTACTTC | CASSLVGGASYEQYF
TRBJ2-1 | few | . | TRBV9 | TGTGCCAGCAGCGGTTGGACTAACAACAATGAGCAGTTCTTC | CASSGWTNNNEQFF
TRBJ1-6 | many | TRBD1 | TRBV9 | TGTGCCAGCAGCCCAACTGGACAGGGGCTGAATTCACCCCTCCACTTT | CASSPTGQGLNSPLHF
TRBJ2-1 | many | . | TRBV3-1 | TGTGCCAGCAGCCTGAGACGGTCCGGTGAGCAGTTCTTC | CASSLRRSGEQFF
TRBJ2-7 | . | TRBD1 | TRBV29-1 | TGCAGCGTCGTAACGGGACAGGGCTACGAGCAGTACTTC | CSVVTGQGYEQYF
TRBJ1-6 | many | TRBD1 | TRBV20-1 | TGCAGTGCGAGTGGTGGACAGGCTAGGGGTTCACCCCTCCACTTT | CSASGGQARGSPLHF
TRBJ2-5 | . | . | TRBV6-6 | TGTGCCAGCAGTTACCCCAACAGGGAGACCCAGTACTTC | CASSYPNRETQYF
TRBJ2-7 | many | . | TRBV10-3 | TGTGCCATCCCTGGCCGGAAACCCTACGAGCAGTACTTC | CAIPGRKPYEQYF
TRBJ1-5 | few | . | TRBV6-1 | TGTGCCAGCACTGAGGGCCCGTCAAGCCAGCCCCAGCATTTT | CASTEGPSSQPQHF
TRBJ1-1 | many | . | TRBV28 | TGTGCCAGCAGTTTATGGTGGGGCACTGAAGCTTTCTTT | CASSLWWGTEAFF
TRBJ2-5 | many | TRBD1 | TRBV7-8 | TGTGCCAGCAGACATACAGGGGGCAGGGAAAGGGAGACCCAGTACTTC | CASRHTGGRERETQYF
TRBJ2-5 | . | . | TRBV27 | TGTGCCAGCAGTCTGACCCAGGGGCGAGGAGAGACCCAGTACTTC | CASSLTQGRGETQYF
TRBJ2-3 | many | . | TRBV5-1 | TGCGCCAGCAGCCACCCAGGGGACACAGATACGCAGTATTTT | CASSHPGDTDTQYF
TRBJ1-6 | . | . | TRBV20-1 | TGCAGTGCTAGTTCCCCAGCGGGGCACGGTAATTCACCCCTCCACTTT | CSASSPAGHGNSPLHF
TRBJ2-1 | medium-sized | . | TRBV18 | TGTGCCAGCTCACTGGGGAATGAGCAGTTCTTC | CASSLGNEQFF
TRBJ2-6 | many | . | TRBV30 | TGTGCCTGGAGTGTTGGTGCTGGGGCCAACGTCCTGACTTTC | CAWSVGAGANVLTF
TRBJ1-2 | few | . | TRBV27 | TGTGCCAGCAGTTTTCTGGGAGCGGGCTATGGCTACACCTTC | CASSFLGAGYGYTF
TRBJ2-7 | many | TRBD2 | TRBV6-1 | TGTGCCAGCAGTGCGCGGACTAGCGGGAATGGCGAGCAGTACTTC | CASSARTSGNGEQYF
TRBJ1-6 | many | . | TRBV20-1 | TGCAGTGCCCTTACAGGGAGCAATTCACCCCTCCACTTT | CSALTGSNSPLHF
TRBJ2-7 | few | TRBD2 | TRBV20-1 | TGCAGTGCTAGGGAAACTAGCGGGATCTCCCGGGCCTACGAGCAGTACTTC | CSARETSGISRAYEQYF
TRBJ2-6 | . | . | TRBV5-1 | TGCGCCAGCAGCTTCTCCATCCTCTCTGGGGCCAACGTCCTGACTTTC | CASSFSILSGANVLTF
TRBJ2-7 | . | . | TRBV7-9 | TGTGCCAGCACCGACCCGGTCTTCAGGGAGCAGTACTTC | CASTDPVFREQYF
TRBJ1-2 | . | . | TRBV14 | TGTGCCAGCAGCCAACAGGGGTTTGGCTACACCTTC | CASSQQGFGYTF
TRBJ2-6 | . | . | TRBV29-1 | TGCAGCGTTGACGGGGGCATGGGGGCCAACGTCCTGACTTTC | CSVDGGMGANVLTF
TRBJ2-1 | few | . | TRBV6-5 | TGTGCCAGCAGTTACGGTTCCGGACAGCGCTCCTACAATGAGCAGTTCTTC | CASSYGSGQRSYNEQFF
TRBJ2-3 | many | . | TRBV11-1 | TGTGCCAGCAGCTCCAGACCCGCTACAGATACGCAGTATTTT | CASSSRPATDTQYF
TRBJ1-6 | few | . | TRBV20-1 | TGCAGTGCAATCCTCGACAGCCTAAATAATTCACCCCTCCACTTT | CSAILDSLNNSPLHF
TRBJ2-1 | many | . | TRBV24-1 | TGTGCCACCAGTGACAGAACAGGGTCCTACTACAATGAGCAGTTCTTC | CATSDRTGSYYNEQFF
TRBJ2-1 | many | . | TRBV11-3 | TGTGCCAGCAGCACCTGGAACAATGAGCAGTTCTTC | CASSTWNNEQFF
TRBJ2-6 | many | . | TRBV12-3/TRBV12-4 | TGTGCCAGCAGCTCCCCCGTAGCCGTCCTGACTTTC | CASSSPVAVLTF
TRBJ2-2 | many | TRBD2 | TRBV19 | TGTGCCAGTAGTTCCGGGACTAGCGTCACCGGGGAGCTGTTTTTT | CASSSGTSVTGELFF
TRBJ2-7 | . | TRBD2 | TRBV6-5 | TGTGCCAGCAGCCGGTTTGGGGGGGGTTCCTACGAGCAGTACTTC | CASSRFGGGSYEQYF
TRBJ2-3 | many | . | TRBV20-1 | TGCAGTGCTAAAGACAGCGAGACCGTCACAGATACGCAGTATTTT | CSAKDSETVTDTQYF
TRBJ2-7 | many | . | TRBV27 | TGTGCCAGCAGTTTAGGCGGCGGTTGGGAGCAGTACTTC | CASSLGGGWEQYF
TRBJ2-1 | few | TRBD2 | TRBV20-1 | TGCAGTGCTTTATCAAGGACTAGCGGCAATGAGCAGTTCTTC | CSALSRTSGNEQFF
TRBJ2-7 | . | TRBD1 | TRBV19 | TGTGCCAGTACATACGAGTGGCCGTGGGACAGCCTGTACGAGCAGTACTTC | CASTYEWPWDSLYEQYF